Described below is a single T cell receptor (beta chain) sequence and its context. Researchers prepared the TCRbeta library using unique molecular identifiers, the study reports. In TCRdb, the PCR reads were re-called with MiXCR into one record per CDR3 protein. Of hundreds of thousands of distinct CDR3 sequences in the sample, approximately 16% were seen once. Germline V gives CDR1 MGHDK, CDR2 SYGVNS. V lost 3 bases and J lost 7, with 22 bases in between. The CDR3 runs 17 residues. The data belong to a study of T-cell reconstitution after alpha-beta-depleted transplantation in children. The V call is TRBV25-1, the J call TRBJ1-5; D is ambiguous. The sample here was PBMCs from the stem cell graft donor, taken from the stem cell graft. This clonotype originated in a human donor who donated a stem cell graft to a child with acute lymphoblastic leukemia. The CDR3 sequence is CASSDIIDTAGVQPQHF. CDR3 bases: TGTGCCAGCAGTGATATCATTGACACGGCGGGCGTCCAGCCCCAGCATTTT.